This T cell receptor (beta chain) is from a study of T cell changes during pregnancy in multiple sclerosis. Germline-derived CDR1 and CDR2 are MNHEY and SVGAGI. V gave up 8 bases and J gave up 0 bases, with 5 bases separating them. This CDR3 spans 12 amino acids. Sequencing used immunoSEQ multiplex PCR; TCRdb keeps in-frame clones, though not all of them. Of approximately 30,000 clones listed, 75% to 95% are singletons. The input for sequencing was CD8+ T cells from peripheral blood mononuclear cells, taken before pregnancy. The receptor comes from a female donor with multiple sclerosis, enrolled in a pregnancy study. The V and J genes are TRBV6-5 and TRBJ2-1; no clear D. This CDR3 is CASGLSYNEQFF. In nucleotides, the CDR3 is TGTGCCAGCGGGCTCTCCTACAATGAGCAGTTCTTC.